The 17 T cell receptor beta chains reported below all come from one sample, sequenced in a study of identical twins. TCRdb called the 5' RACE reads again in MiXCR, with one record for every CDR3 protein. The sample has some 570,000 distinct CDR3 sequences, 20% to 25% seen once; the top ten hold more than 0.4%. The same sample was also used in a study of yellow fever vaccine responses in identical twins.

Sample: CD4+ T cells sorted from blood. The receptors were gathered from a woman aged 18-29 years in good health.

This clonotype showed up just a few times. The CDR3 DNA reads as TGTGCCACCAGTGATTTGCCCGAAGAGACCCAGTACTTC. Protein: CATSDLPEETQYF. The V call is TRBV24-1, the J call TRBJ2-5; D uncertain. The CDR3 spans 13 residues. V gave up 0 bases and J gave up 3 bases, with 4 bases separating them. Germline values: CDR1 KGHDR, CDR2 SFDVKD.

This clonotype was recorded a few times. CDR3 coding DNA: TGTGCCAGCAGTTTATGGTCTACCGGGAGGCCCTACGAGCAGTACTTC. Translation: CASSLWSTGRPYEQYF. The J gene is TRBJ2-7, the V gene TRBV12-3 or TRBV12-4; TRBD2 agrees at 7 bases. V was clipped by 2 bases and J by 2 bases; unmatched bases: 9. The CDR3 covers 16 residues.

The chain links TRBV19 to TRBJ2-4, with TRBD2 matching 11 bases. The CDR3 is 18 amino acids. Germline V gene sequence: CDR1 LNHDA, CDR2 SQIVND (reference sequence). J lost 8 bases, V lost 5 bases, and 17 bases had no gene match. The CDR3 sequence is CASSPRSLAGGRVDIQYF. The DNA for the CDR3 is TGTGCCAGTAGTCCCCGGTCGCTAGCGGGGGGCCGGGTGGACATTCAGTACTTC. Complete variable domain (other parts from reference TRBV19 and TRBJ2-4): DGGITQSPKYLFRKEGQNVTLSCEQNLNHDAMYWYRQDPGQGLRLIYYSQIVNDFQKGDIAEGYSVSREKKESFPLTVTSAQKNPTAFYLCASSPRSLAGGRVDIQYFGAGTRLSVL.

The chain joins TRBV28 to TRBJ1-2; D remains ambiguous. There are 14 residues in the CDR3. With 5 bases removed from V and 8 bases from J, the gap between germline ends came to 18 bases. Per germline, CDR1 MDHEN and CDR2 SYDVKM. DNA for the CDR3: TGTGCCAGCAGTCTGCACCCTGGTAGCGAGGGCTACACCTTC. Protein sequence: CASSLHPGSEGYTF.

This clonotype occurred a few times. V usage is TRBV10-3 and J usage is TRBJ2-3; D call uncertain. Trimming cost V 4 bases and J 1 base, with 6 bases left between them. Per germline, CDR1 ENHRY and CDR2 SYGVKD. The CDR3 has 13 residues. The CDR3 here is CAISGGRTDTQYF. CDR3 bases: TGTGCCATCAGTGGTGGCCGCACAGATACGCAGTATTTT.

This clonotype was seen only a few times. The chain uses TRBV28 and TRBJ2-7, with TRBD1 identical over 9 bases. The germline V gene has CDR1 MDHEN and CDR2 SYDVKM. With 8 bases clipped from V and 1 base from J, the junction kept 6 bases outside the gene matches. The CDR3 loop spans 14 amino acids. The CDR3 is CASRGQGISYEQYF. CDR3 DNA: TGTGCCAGCCGCGGACAGGGGATTTCCTACGAGCAGTACTTC. Full variable domain (remainder filled in from reference TRBV28 and TRBJ2-7): DVKVTQSSRYLVKRTGEKVFLECVQDMDHENMFWYRQDPGLGLRLIYFSYDVKMKEKGDIPEGYSVSREKKERFSLILESASTNQTSMYLCASRGQGISYEQYFGPGTRLTVT.

This clonotype occurred a few times. The chain uses TRBV12-3 or TRBV12-4 and TRBJ2-7; D is possibly TRBD1 (6 bases). CDR3 length: 15 amino acids. V gave up 6 bases and J gave up 1 base, with 16 bases separating them. The DNA for the CDR3 is TGTGCCAGCAGCCGGCTTGGGGACATATCCTACGAGCAGTACTTC. Its translation: CASSRLGDISYEQYF.

The V call is TRBV29-1, the J call TRBJ1-4, with a possible D match to TRBD1 (6 bases). Trimming took off 7 bases at V and 7 bases at J, with 16 bases between the two ends. The germline gives CDR1 SQVTM, CDR2 ANQGSEA. The CDR3 extends over 13 amino acids. CDR3 DNA: TGCAGCGGTCGACCGGACAGATCTGAAAAACTGTTTTTT. Amino acids: CSGRPDRSEKLFF.

This clonotype showed up just a few times. The genes are TRBV5-1 and TRBJ2-1; D unclear. The CDR3 is 14 amino acids. V lost 0 bases and J 4 bases, leaving 8 bases between the germline ends. Germline V gives CDR1 SGHRS, CDR2 YFSETQ. The CDR3 DNA follows: TGCGCCAGCAGCTTGGGGAACGCGTACAATGAGCAGTTCTTC. It specifies CASSLGNAYNEQFF.

This clonotype was detected a few times. V is TRBV7-9 and J is TRBJ1-4, with D unresolved. Per germline, CDR1 SEHNR and CDR2 FQNEAQ (reference sequence). The CDR3 is made up of 15 amino acids. Trimming removed 1 base from V and 0 bases from J, with 6 bases in between. The CDR3 DNA reads as TGTGCCAGCAGCTTAGGGCATCCAACTAATGAAAAACTGTTTTTT. It specifies CASSLGHPTNEKLFF.

The chain has TRBV10-3 and TRBJ2-7; no definite D call. V lost 10 bases to trimming and J lost 2 bases, with 24 bases between them. The germline V gene has CDR1 ENHRY and CDR2 SYGVKD. CDR3 size: 16 residues. CDR3 region: CATTPRKGVWPYEQYV. CDR3 nucleotide sequence: TGTGCCACCACCCCCCGTAAAGGAGTATGGCCCTACGAGCAGTACGTC.

The chain recombines TRBV3-1 with TRBJ1-2; D is unresolved. Looked up from germline, CDR1 is LGHDT and CDR2 is YNNKEL (reference sequence). Trimming cost V 0 bases and J 7 bases, with 12 bases left between them. The CDR3 has 14 residues. Here the CDR3 reads CASSQDGRTFGYTF. CDR3 DNA: TGTGCCAGCAGCCAAGATGGACGGACCTTTGGCTACACCTTC.

In this sample, this clonotype turned up a few times. The V and J genes are TRBV5-1 and TRBJ2-7; TRBD2 might be the D (6 bases). Germline V lookup: CDR1 SGHRS, CDR2 YFSETQ. The CDR3 covers 14 residues. V was pared by 4 bases and J by 6 bases, with 17 bases between. The chain's CDR3 is CASSRPRLGGEQYF. The DNA for the CDR3 is TGCGCCAGCAGCCGACCAAGACTAGGCGGCGAGCAGTACTTC.

This clonotype was detected a few times. This sequence joins TRBV7-8 and TRBJ1-5; TRBD1 is a possible D gene (6 bases). CDR3 length: 17 amino acids. Trimming cost V 0 bases and J 6 bases, with 18 bases left between them. Germline lookup yields CDR1 SGHVS and CDR2 FQNEAQ. Here the CDR3 reads CASSLALAGGEGQPQHF. The CDR3 DNA is TGTGCCAGCAGCTTAGCTCTAGCGGGGGGCGAGGGTCAGCCCCAGCATTTT. Filled out from reference TRBV7-8 and TRBJ1-5, the complete variable domain reads GAGVSQSPRYKVAKRGQDVALRCDPISGHVSLFWYQQALGQGPEFLTYFQNEAQLDKSGLPSDRFFAERPEGSVSTLKIQRTQQEDSAVYLCASSLALAGGEGQPQHFGDGTRLSIL.

CDR3 amino acids: CASSYLAGSSYNEQFF. The CDR3 bases are TGCGCCAGCAGCTATTTAGCGGGGAGCTCCTACAATGAGCAGTTCTTC. The chain is built from TRBV5-1 and TRBJ2-1; 8 positions match TRBD2. V shed 3 bases and J 0 bases; nucleotides not matched to a gene: 5. Germline CDR1 reads SGHRS; CDR2 reads YFSETQ. CDR3 length: 16 residues.

This clonotype turned up a few times. J is TRBJ2-3 and V is TRBV10-3; the D gene is possibly TRBD2 (5 bases). CDR3 length: 13 residues. Germline assignment: CDR1 ENHRY and CDR2 SYGVKD. V was clipped by 8 bases and J by 0 bases, with 9 bases between them. CDR3 residues: CAIAWTSTDTQYF. In DNA form, the CDR3 reads TGTGCCATCGCATGGACTAGCACAGATACGCAGTATTTT.

The CDR3 is CSARDPQRYEQYF. DNA for the CDR3: TGCAGTGCTAGAGATCCCCAGCGCTACGAGCAGTACTTC. The chain combines TRBV20-1 with TRBJ2-7; D is unclear. CDR3 size: 13 residues. Germline lookup yields CDR1 DFQATT and CDR2 SNEGSKA (reference sequence). V lost 0 bases to trimming and J lost 3 bases, with 9 bases between them.